The clone carrying this TCR beta chain was counted ten times or more. The time point here: newly diagnosed GD, antithyroid drugs for less than 3 months. Making the TCR library involved RNA that had been extracted from PBMCs. CDR3 length: 16 amino acids. Germline CDR1 SGHRS, CDR2 YFSETQ. V dropped 2 bases and J dropped 3; count of bases not matched to a gene: 10. In building TCR beta libraries, iRepertoire HTBI primers were used together with Arm-PCR of CDR3 regions. TCRdb re-analysed the multiplex PCR reads in MiXCR, keeping a single row per CDR3 protein. The sample carries 550,000 to 650,000 distinct CDR3 sequences, about 16% recorded once. This sample stems from a study of regulatory T cells in long-lasting Graves disease. About the study: Less than 3 months of antithyroid drugs had been taken by newly diagnosed Graves' patients.

The same sample was also studied in work on T cells in Graves' hyperthyroidism and ophthalmopathy. That work adds: Exclusion followed for patients with uncontrolled infection, other autoimmune disease, pregnancy or lactation.

The source of this sequence is a young man with Graves disease. The sequenced sample was peripheral blood mononuclear cells (PBMCs), obtained at new diagnosis, from a patient treated with antithyroid drugs. V and J are TRBV5-1 and TRBJ2-7; 8 bases map to TRBD2. CDR3 nucleotide sequence: TGCGCCAGCAGCTTTTCACCGACTAGCGTCATCTACGAGCAGTACTTC. Translating it yields CASSFSPTSVIYEQYF.